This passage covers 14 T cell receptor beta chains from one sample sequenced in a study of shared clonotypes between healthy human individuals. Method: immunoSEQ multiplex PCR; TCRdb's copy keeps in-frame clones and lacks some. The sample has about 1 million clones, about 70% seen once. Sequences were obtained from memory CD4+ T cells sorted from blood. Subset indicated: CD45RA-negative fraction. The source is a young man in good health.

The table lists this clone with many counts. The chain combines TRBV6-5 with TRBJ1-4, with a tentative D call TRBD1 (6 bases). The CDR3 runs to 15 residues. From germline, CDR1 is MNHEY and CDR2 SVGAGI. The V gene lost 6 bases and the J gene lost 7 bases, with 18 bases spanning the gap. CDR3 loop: CASSRMDRGGEKLFF. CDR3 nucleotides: TGTGCCAGCAGCAGAATGGACCGAGGGGGTGAAAAACTGTTTTTT.

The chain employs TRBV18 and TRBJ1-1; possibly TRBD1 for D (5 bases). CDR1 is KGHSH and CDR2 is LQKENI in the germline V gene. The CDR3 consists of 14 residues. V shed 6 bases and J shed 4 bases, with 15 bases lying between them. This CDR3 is CASSMGGEITEAFF. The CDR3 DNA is TGTGCCAGCTCCATGGGGGGGGAGATCACTGAAGCTTTCTTT.

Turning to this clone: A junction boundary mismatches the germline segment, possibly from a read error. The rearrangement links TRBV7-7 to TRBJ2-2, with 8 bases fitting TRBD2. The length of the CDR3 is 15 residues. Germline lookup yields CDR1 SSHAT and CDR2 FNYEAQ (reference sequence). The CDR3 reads CASSLAGSNTGELFF. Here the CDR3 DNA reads TGTGCTAGCAGCTTAGCGGGATCGAACACCGGGGAGCTGTTTTTT.

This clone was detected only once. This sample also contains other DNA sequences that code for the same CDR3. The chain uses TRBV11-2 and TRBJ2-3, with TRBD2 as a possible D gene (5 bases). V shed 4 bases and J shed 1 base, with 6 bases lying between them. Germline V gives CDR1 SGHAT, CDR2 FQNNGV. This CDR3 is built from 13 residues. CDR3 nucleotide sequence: TGTGCCAGCAGCTGGACTCGCACAGATACGCAGTATTTT. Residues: CASSWTRTDTQYF.

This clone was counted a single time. The CDR3 reads CASSDGTGAWGDTQYF. The CDR3 region has the DNA TGTGCCAGCAGCGACGGGACTGGGGCATGGGGTGATACGCAGTATTTT. The V and J genes are TRBV11-2 and TRBJ2-3, with D perhaps matching TRBD2 (6 bases). CDR1 is SGHAT, CDR2 FQNNGV, per germline. V lost 5 bases to trimming and J lost 6 bases, with 21 bases between them. This CDR3 has 16 amino acids.

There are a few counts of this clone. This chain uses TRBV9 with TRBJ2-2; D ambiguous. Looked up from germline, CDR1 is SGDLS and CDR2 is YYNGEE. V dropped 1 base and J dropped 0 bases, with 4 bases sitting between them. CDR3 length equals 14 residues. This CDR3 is CASSVQSNTGELFF. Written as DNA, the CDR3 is TGTGCCAGCAGCGTACAGTCGAACACCGGGGAGCTGTTTTTT.

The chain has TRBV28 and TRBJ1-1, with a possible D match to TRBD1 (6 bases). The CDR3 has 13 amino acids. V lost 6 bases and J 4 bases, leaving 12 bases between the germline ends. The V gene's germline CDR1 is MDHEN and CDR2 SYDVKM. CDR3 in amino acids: CASRGGGVTEAFF. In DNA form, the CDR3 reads TGTGCCAGCAGAGGAGGGGGAGTCACTGAAGCTTTCTTT.

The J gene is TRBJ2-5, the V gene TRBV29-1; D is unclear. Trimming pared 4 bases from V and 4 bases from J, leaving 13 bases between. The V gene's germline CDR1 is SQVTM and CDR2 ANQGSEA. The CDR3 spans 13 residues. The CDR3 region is CSVVPSAAETQYF. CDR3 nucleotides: TGCAGCGTTGTTCCGAGCGCAGCAGAGACCCAGTACTTC.

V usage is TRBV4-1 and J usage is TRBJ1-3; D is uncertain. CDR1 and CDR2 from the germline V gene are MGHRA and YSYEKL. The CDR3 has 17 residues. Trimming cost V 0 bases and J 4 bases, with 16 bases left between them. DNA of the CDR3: TGCGCCAGCAGCCAAGATCGAGCGGGGAGAGGCGGAAACACCATATATTTT. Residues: CASSQDRAGRGGNTIYF.

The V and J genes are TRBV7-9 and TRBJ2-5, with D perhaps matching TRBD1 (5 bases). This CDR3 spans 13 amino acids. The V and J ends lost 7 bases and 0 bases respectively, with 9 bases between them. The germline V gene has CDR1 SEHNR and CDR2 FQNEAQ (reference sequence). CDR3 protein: CASISGNQETQYF. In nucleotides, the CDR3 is TGTGCCAGCATTTCAGGGAACCAAGAGACCCAGTACTTC. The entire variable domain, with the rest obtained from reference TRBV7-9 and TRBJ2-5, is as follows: DTGVSQNPRHKITKRGQNVTFRCDPISEHNRLYWYRQTLGQGPEFLTYFQNEAQLEKSRLLSDRFSAERPKGSFSTLEIQRTEQGDSAMYLCASISGNQETQYFGPGTRLLVL.

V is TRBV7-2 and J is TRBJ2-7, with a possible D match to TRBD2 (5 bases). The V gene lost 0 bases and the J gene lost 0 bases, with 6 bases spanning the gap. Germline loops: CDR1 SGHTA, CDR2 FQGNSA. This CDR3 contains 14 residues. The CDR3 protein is CASSLAAASYEQYF. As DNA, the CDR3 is TGTGCCAGCAGCTTAGCAGCGGCCTCCTACGAGCAGTACTTC.

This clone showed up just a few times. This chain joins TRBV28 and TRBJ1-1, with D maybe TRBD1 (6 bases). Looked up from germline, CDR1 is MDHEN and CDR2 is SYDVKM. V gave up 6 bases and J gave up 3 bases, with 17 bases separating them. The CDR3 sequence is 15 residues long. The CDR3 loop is CASSPAGGMDTEAFF. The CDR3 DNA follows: TGTGCCAGCAGCCCGGCGGGGGGCATGGACACTGAAGCTTTCTTT.

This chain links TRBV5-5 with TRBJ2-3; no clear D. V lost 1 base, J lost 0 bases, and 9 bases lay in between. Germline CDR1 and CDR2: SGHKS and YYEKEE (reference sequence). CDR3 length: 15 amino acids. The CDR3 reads CASSLTGLSTDTQYF. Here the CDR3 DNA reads TGTGCCAGCAGCTTGACGGGCCTCAGCACAGATACGCAGTATTTT. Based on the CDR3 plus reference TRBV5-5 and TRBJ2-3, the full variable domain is DAGVTQSPTHLIKTRGQQVTLRCSPISGHKSVSWYQQVLGQGPQFIFQYYEKEERGRGNFPDRFSARQFPNYSSELNVNALLLGDSALYLCASSLTGLSTDTQYFGPGTRLTVL.

The CDR3 DNA reads TGTGCCAGCAGCTTATGGTTGGGCGGGGAGCTGTTTTTT. Amino acid sequence: CASSLWLGGELFF. The chain combines TRBV7-3 with TRBJ2-2, with unresolved D. V was pared by 2 bases and J by 7 bases, with 8 bases between. Germline lookup yields CDR1 SGHTA and CDR2 FQGTGA. The CDR3 loop spans 13 amino acids.